A selection of T cell receptor beta chains follows, all from one sample in a study of control samples from healthy donors and cancer patients. Libraries were prepared by immunoSEQ multiplex PCR; TCRdb keeps only in-frame clonotypes and omits some of them. This table has around 100,000 clones, roughly 87% appearing once. Sequenced sample: blood. All receptors derive from a woman aged 45-59 years in good health. The CDR3 runs from the conserved cysteine through the conserved F or W. Each record gives: D gene, clone size, J gene, V gene, CDR3 DNA, CDR3 protein. A D gene is named only where the DNA matches it firmly. Some rows mark clone size as missing; the rest say once, few, many or name a class of expanded clone.

D: TRBD1; size: NA; J: TRBJ1-5; V: TRBV10-2; DNA: TGCGCCAGCAGTTACCAACAGGGGGGCGGCAATCAGCCCCAGCATTTT; CDR3: CASSYQQGGGNQPQHF
D: NA; size: NA; J: TRBJ1-1; V: TRBV30; DNA: TGTGCCTTGCGGAGGGGGGAGAGCACTGAAGCTTTCTTT; CDR3: CALRRGESTEAFF
D: NA; size: NA; J: TRBJ2-1; V: TRBV30; DNA: TGTGCCTGGATGGGGAGGCTACGGTCCAATGAGCAGTTCTTC; CDR3: CAWMGRLRSNEQFF
D: NA; size: few; J: TRBJ1-5; V: TRBV21-1; DNA: TGTGCCAGCAGCAAGACACTCAAACCGTGGGGCAATCAGCCCCAGCATTTT; CDR3: CASSKTLKPWGNQPQHF
D: NA; size: NA; J: TRBJ1-2; V: TRBV15; DNA: TGTGCCACCAGCAGAGATGGTACTAACTATGGCTACACCTTC; CDR3: CATSRDGTNYGYTF
D: TRBD1; size: NA; J: TRBJ1-2; V: TRBV6-5; DNA: TGTGCCAGCAGGCAGGGGGCGAACTATGGCTACACCTTC; CDR3: CASRQGANYGYTF
D: NA; size: NA; J: TRBJ2-3; V: TRBV27; DNA: TGTGCCAGCAGTCTAGGGGCAGGGGCCACAGATACGCAGTATTTT; CDR3: CASSLGAGATDTQYF
D: NA; size: few; J: TRBJ1-1; V: TRBV29-1; DNA: TGCGCCCTGGGCGGTAACACTGAAGCTTTCTTT; CDR3: CALGGNTEAFF
D: NA; size: NA; J: TRBJ2-1; V: TRBV29-1; DNA: TGCAGCGTTGAACTCCGAGCCTACAATGAGCAGTTCTTC; CDR3: CSVELRAYNEQFF
D: NA; size: once; J: TRBJ2-3; V: TRBV6-5; DNA: TGTGCCAGCACCGGACACCCCGGGGAGAATGAGTATTTT; CDR3: CASTGHPGENEYF
D: TRBD1; size: NA; J: TRBJ1-1; V: TRBV4-1; DNA: TGCGCCAGCAGCCAAGATCTTCGTGGACAGGGAATTTTTAGGACTGAAGCTTTCTTT; CDR3: CASSQDLRGQGIFRTEAFF
D: NA; size: NA; J: TRBJ1-1; V: TRBV12-3/TRBV12-4; DNA: TGTGCCAGCAACCTGAACAGTTTCACTGAAGCTTTCTTT; CDR3: CASNLNSFTEAFF
D: TRBD1; size: NA; J: TRBJ1-1; V: TRBV6-6; DNA: TGTGCCAGCAGCGACCCCACAGGGGGGGACACTGAAGCTTTCTTT; CDR3: CASSDPTGGDTEAFF
D: TRBD1; size: NA; J: TRBJ2-1; V: TRBV7-2; DNA: TGTGCCAGCAGCTCACAGGGGGCGGACGAGCAGTTCTTC; CDR3: CASSSQGADEQFF
D: NA; size: NA; J: TRBJ1-1; V: TRBV5-1; DNA: TGCGCCAGCAGGGAGGCGACTGAAGCTTTCTTT; CDR3: CASREATEAFF
D: TRBD1; size: NA; J: TRBJ1-1; V: TRBV27; DNA: TGTGCCAGCAGCATACAGGGGCTAGTTAACACTGAAGCTTTCTTT; CDR3: CASSIQGLVNTEAFF
D: NA; size: NA; J: TRBJ1-5; V: TRBV6-5; DNA: TGTGCCAGCAGTTACTCGAGGTTAGGCCAGCCCCAGCATTTT; CDR3: CASSYSRLGQPQHF
D: NA; size: NA; J: TRBJ2-2; V: TRBV12-3/TRBV12-4; DNA: TGTGCCAGCAGTTTCAGCGGGGAGCTGTTTTTT; CDR3: CASSFSGELFF
D: NA; size: NA; J: TRBJ2-3; V: TRBV7-3; DNA: TGTGCCAGCAGCTTAAATGGAGGAAGGGAAGATACGCAGTATTTT; CDR3: CASSLNGGREDTQYF
D: NA; size: NA; J: TRBJ2-7; V: TRBV3-1/TRBV3-2; DNA: TGTGCCAGCAGCTCCCCCAGGGAATTCTACGAGCAGTACTTC; CDR3: CASSSPREFYEQYF
D: NA; size: few; J: TRBJ2-2; V: TRBV27; DNA: TGTGCCAGCAAAAACTCCGGGACGGGGGCCGGGGAGCTGTTTTTT; CDR3: CASKNSGTGAGELFF
D: NA; size: NA; J: TRBJ1-1; V: TRBV7-9; DNA: TGTGCCAGCAGGTCCGCGGGGGGAACCGGTACTGAAGCTTTCTTT; CDR3: CASRSAGGTGTEAFF
D: NA; size: NA; J: TRBJ2-5; V: TRBV7-2; DNA: TGTGCCAGCAGCTTAGTCCCCGGAAAAGGCCAGGAGACCCAGTACTTC; CDR3: CASSLVPGKGQETQYF
D: TRBD1; size: NA; J: TRBJ1-1; V: TRBV19; DNA: TGTGCCAGTAGTCCGGCGACAGGGAATATGAACACTGAAGCTTTCTTT; CDR3: CASSPATGNMNTEAFF
D: TRBD1; size: NA; J: TRBJ1-2; V: TRBV19; DNA: TGTGCCAGTAGTATAGGGGGGACAGAGTTCTATGGCTACACCTTC; CDR3: CASSIGGTEFYGYTF
D: NA; size: NA; J: TRBJ2-3; V: TRBV5-1; DNA: TGCGCCAGCAGCTTGGGTGGGAGAAATACGCAGTATTTT; CDR3: CASSLGGRNTQYF
D: NA; size: NA; J: TRBJ2-7; V: TRBV4-1; DNA: TGCGCCAGCAGCCAGACCGGGTACGAGCAGTACTTC; CDR3: CASSQTGYEQYF
D: NA; size: NA; J: TRBJ1-1; V: TRBV2; DNA: TGTGCCAGCAGTGAAATCAGGGGGAACACTGAAGCTTTCTTT; CDR3: CASSEIRGNTEAFF
D: NA; size: NA; J: TRBJ1-1; V: TRBV28; DNA: TGTGCCAGCAGTCGAACCAGCACTGAAGCTTTCTTT; CDR3: CASSRTSTEAFF
D: NA; size: once; J: TRBJ1-1; V: TRBV5-8; DNA: TGTGCCAGCAGCTGGGATGCTCGGACTGAAGCTTTCTTT; CDR3: CASSWDARTEAFF
D: NA; size: NA; J: TRBJ2-2; V: TRBV28; DNA: TGTGCCATCCCGAGGACAGCCACGAACACCGGGGAGCTGTTTTTT; CDR3: CAIPRTATNTGELFF
D: NA; size: NA; J: TRBJ2-3; V: TRBV5-6; DNA: TGTGCCAGCAGTTTAGCGGCTAGCACAGATACGCAGTATTTT; CDR3: CASSLAASTDTQYF
D: NA; size: NA; J: TRBJ1-4; V: TRBV6-5; DNA: TGTGCCAGCAGCCGGGACCGACTGAGTGAAAAACTGTTTTTT; CDR3: CASSRDRLSEKLFF
D: NA; size: many; J: TRBJ1-2; V: TRBV19; DNA: TGTGCCAGTAGTGAACAGAGTTATGGCTACACCTTC; CDR3: CASSEQSYGYTF
D: NA; size: NA; J: TRBJ2-1; V: TRBV27; DNA: TGTGCCAGCAGTTTAGCTAGCGTACTCTCCTACAATGAGCAGTTCTTC; CDR3: CASSLASVLSYNEQFF
D: TRBD2; size: NA; J: TRBJ2-3; V: TRBV7-9; DNA: TGTGCCAGCAGATCCCCTTTAGGCGGGGGGTCAGATACGCAGTATTTT; CDR3: CASRSPLGGGSDTQYF
D: NA; size: NA; J: TRBJ1-5; V: TRBV29-1; DNA: TGCAGCGTTGCGTTGGGGTCTAGCAATCAGCCCCAGCATTTT; CDR3: CSVALGSSNQPQHF
D: NA; size: NA; J: TRBJ2-1; V: TRBV6-5; DNA: TGTGCCAGCACCCACCGGCGGGACTTCGAGCAGTTCTTC; CDR3: CASTHRRDFEQFF
D: TRBD1; size: NA; J: TRBJ2-2; V: TRBV6-5; DNA: TGTGCCAGCCGGGACAGCGGCCAAAGCGGGGAGCTGTTTTTT; CDR3: CASRDSGQSGELFF
D: NA; size: once; J: TRBJ2-2; V: TRBV30; DNA: TGTGCCTGGATGCTCCTAGCCGGGGAGCTGTTTTTT; CDR3: CAWMLLAGELFF
D: NA; size: NA; J: TRBJ1-1; V: TRBV19; DNA: TGTGCCAGTAGTATGCTTGTTCGGGACGAGGGATCGAACACTGAAGCTTTCTTT; CDR3: CASSMLVRDEGSNTEAFF
D: NA; size: NA; J: TRBJ1-6; V: TRBV27; DNA: TGTGCCAGCAGTTGGGCAGGCAATTCACCCCTCCACTTT; CDR3: CASSWAGNSPLHF
D: NA; size: NA; J: TRBJ2-1; V: TRBV7-2; DNA: TGTGCCAGCAGCTTAGGTTCTGGCGATGAGCAGTTCTTC; CDR3: CASSLGSGDEQFF
D: NA; size: NA; J: TRBJ2-3; V: TRBV6-2/TRBV6-3; DNA: TGTGCCAGCAGTTACCTGGGATTTCCAGATACGCAGTATTTT; CDR3: CASSYLGFPDTQYF
D: NA; size: NA; J: TRBJ1-2; V: TRBV7-9; DNA: TGTGCCAGCAGCTCCGATCTAAGGGAGGGCTACACCTTC; CDR3: CASSSDLREGYTF
D: TRBD2; size: NA; J: TRBJ2-3; V: TRBV6-1; DNA: TGTGCCAGCAGTGCTCGACTAGCGGGACGCACAGATACGCAGTATTTT; CDR3: CASSARLAGRTDTQYF
D: NA; size: once; J: TRBJ2-4; V: TRBV29-1; DNA: TGCAGCGTTGAGGGGGCTAGCAGGAACATTCAGTACTTC; CDR3: CSVEGASRNIQYF
D: TRBD2; size: NA; J: TRBJ2-2; V: TRBV9; DNA: TGTGCCAGCAGCGTAGTAGCGGGCGGGGAGCTGTTTTTT; CDR3: CASSVVAGGELFF
D: TRBD1; size: NA; J: TRBJ2-5; V: TRBV2; DNA: TGTGCCAGCAGTGGACAGGGCCGTGGGGAGACCCAGTACTTC; CDR3: CASSGQGRGETQYF
D: TRBD2; size: NA; J: TRBJ2-1; V: TRBV15; DNA: TGTGCCACCAGCAGGGGGAGGGCCGTAGGTAATGAGCAGTTCTTC; CDR3: CATSRGRAVGNEQFF
D: NA; size: NA; J: TRBJ1-4; V: TRBV6-5; DNA: TGTGCCAGCAGGCTCAGGGGATACAATGAAAAACTGTTTTTT; CDR3: CASRLRGYNEKLFF
D: NA; size: NA; J: TRBJ1-2; V: TRBV6-1; DNA: TGTGCCAGCAGTGAAGCGCCAGTATATGGCTACACCTTC; CDR3: CASSEAPVYGYTF
D: NA; size: NA; J: TRBJ1-5; V: TRBV18; DNA: TGTGCCAGCTCACCAATGGCAGGGGGCAATCAGCCCCAGCATTTT; CDR3: CASSPMAGGNQPQHF